This T cell receptor beta chain originates from a study of CD8+CD57+ T cells in acquired aplastic anemia. Turning to the study itself: On average, sorted CD4+ and CD8+ cells gave approximately 3.1 ug of DNA.

Genomic DNA was employed as the template in profiling TCR beta VDJ and CDR3. TCRdb itself ran the reads through MiXCR, one entry per CDR3 protein. Among around 180,000 distinct CDR3 sequences listed, about three fifths were seen once. Germline CDR1 and CDR2: SGDLS and YYNGEE. V dropped 4 bases and J dropped 9 bases, with 14 bases sitting between them. This CDR3 comprises 14 residues. Sequences were obtained from sorted CD4+, CD8+, or CD8+CD57+ T cells (not recorded which) from PBMCs. The receptor was derived from a human donor in good health. The V gene is TRBV9, the J gene TRBJ1-6; possible D gene TRBD1, 5 bases. CDR3 in amino acids: CASSPEDSGSPLHF. The CDR3 DNA is TGTGCCAGCAGCCCAGAAGACAGCGGTTCACCCCTCCACTTT.